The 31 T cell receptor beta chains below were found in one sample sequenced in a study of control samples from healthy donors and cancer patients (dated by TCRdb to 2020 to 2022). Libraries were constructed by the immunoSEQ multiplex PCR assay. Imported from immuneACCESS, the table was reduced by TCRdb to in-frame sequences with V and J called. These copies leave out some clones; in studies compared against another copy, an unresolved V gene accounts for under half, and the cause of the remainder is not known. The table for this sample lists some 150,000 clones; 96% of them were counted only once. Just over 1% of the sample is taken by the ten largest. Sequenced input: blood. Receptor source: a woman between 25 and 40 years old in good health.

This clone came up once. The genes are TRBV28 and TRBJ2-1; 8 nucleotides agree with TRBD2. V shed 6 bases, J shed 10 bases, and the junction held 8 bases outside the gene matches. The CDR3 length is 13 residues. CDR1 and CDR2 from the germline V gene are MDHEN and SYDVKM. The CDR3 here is CASSFIASGEQFF. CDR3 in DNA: TGTGCCAGCAGCTTTATAGCTAGCGGGGAGCAGTTCTTC.

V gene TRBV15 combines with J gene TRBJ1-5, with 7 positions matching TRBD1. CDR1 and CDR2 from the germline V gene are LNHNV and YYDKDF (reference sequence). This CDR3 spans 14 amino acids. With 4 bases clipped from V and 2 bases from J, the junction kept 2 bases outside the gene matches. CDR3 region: CATSIGQGNQPQHF. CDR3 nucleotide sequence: TGTGCCACCAGCATAGGACAGGGCAATCAGCCCCAGCATTTT.

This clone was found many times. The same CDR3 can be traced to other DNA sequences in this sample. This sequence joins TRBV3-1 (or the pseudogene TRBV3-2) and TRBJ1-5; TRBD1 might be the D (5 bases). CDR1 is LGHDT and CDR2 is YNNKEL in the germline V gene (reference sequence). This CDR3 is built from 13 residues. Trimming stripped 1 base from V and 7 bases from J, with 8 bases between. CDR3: CASSQGRDQPQHF. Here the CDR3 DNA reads TGTGCCAGCAGCCAAGGTCGGGACCAGCCCCAGCATTTT.

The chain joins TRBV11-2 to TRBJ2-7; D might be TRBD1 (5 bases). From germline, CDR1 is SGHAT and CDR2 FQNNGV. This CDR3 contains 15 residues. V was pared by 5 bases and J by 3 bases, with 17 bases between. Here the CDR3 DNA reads TGTGCCAGCAGCCCCCCTCCCGACAGTTTCTACGAGCAGTACTTC. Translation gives CASSPPPDSFYEQYF.

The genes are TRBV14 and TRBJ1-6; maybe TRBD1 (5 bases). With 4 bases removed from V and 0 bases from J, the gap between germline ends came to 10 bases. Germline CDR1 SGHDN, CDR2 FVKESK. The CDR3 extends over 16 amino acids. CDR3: CASSPTGGSYNSPLHF. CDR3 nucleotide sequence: TGTGCCAGCAGCCCAACAGGAGGCTCCTATAATTCACCCCTCCACTTT.

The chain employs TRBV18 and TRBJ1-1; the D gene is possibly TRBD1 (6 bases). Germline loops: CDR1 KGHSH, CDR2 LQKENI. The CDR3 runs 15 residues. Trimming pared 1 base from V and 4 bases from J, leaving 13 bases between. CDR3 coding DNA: TGTGCCAGCTCACCACTGGGGGCAGATGTCACTGAAGCTTTCTTT. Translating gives CASSPLGADVTEAFF.

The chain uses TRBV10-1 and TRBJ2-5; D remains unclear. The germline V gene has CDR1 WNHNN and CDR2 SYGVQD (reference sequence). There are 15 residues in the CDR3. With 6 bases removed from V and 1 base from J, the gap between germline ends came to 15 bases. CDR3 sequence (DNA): TGCGCCAGCAGCCCGGTACCGGCGCCCCAAGAGACCCAGTACTTC. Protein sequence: CASSPVPAPQETQYF.

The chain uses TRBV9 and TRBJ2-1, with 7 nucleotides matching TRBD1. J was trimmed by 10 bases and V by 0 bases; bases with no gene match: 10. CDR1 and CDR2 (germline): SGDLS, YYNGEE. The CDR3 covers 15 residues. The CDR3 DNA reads TGTGCCAGCAGCGTAGGGGACAGTCGTCGGTGGGAGCAGTTCTTC. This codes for CASSVGDSRRWEQFF.

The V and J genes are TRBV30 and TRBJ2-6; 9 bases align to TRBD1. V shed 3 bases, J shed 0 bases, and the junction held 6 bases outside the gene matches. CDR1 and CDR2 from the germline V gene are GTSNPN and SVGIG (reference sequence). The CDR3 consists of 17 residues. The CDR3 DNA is TGTGCCTGGAGCCCTGGGACAGGGCGCTCTGGGGCCAACGTCCTGACTTTC. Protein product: CAWSPGTGRSGANVLTF.

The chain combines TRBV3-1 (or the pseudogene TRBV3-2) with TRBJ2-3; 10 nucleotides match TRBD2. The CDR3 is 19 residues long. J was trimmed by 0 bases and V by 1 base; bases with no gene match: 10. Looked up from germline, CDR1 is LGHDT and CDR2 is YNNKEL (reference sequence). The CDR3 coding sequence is TGTGCCAGCAGCCAAGGGGCTAGCGGGAGCGCCCTTAGCACAGATACGCAGTATTTT. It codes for CASSQGASGSALSTDTQYF.

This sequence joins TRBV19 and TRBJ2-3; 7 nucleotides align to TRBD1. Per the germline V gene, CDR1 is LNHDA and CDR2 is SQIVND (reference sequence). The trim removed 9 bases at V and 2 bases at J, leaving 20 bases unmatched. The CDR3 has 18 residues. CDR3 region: CASQDPSRLTGATDTQYF. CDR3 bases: TGTGCCAGCCAGGACCCTTCCCGACTCACAGGGGCCACAGATACGCAGTATTTT.

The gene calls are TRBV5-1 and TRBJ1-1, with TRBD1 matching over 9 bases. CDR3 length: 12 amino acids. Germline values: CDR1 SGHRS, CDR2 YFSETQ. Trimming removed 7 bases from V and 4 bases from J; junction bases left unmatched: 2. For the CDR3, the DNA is TGCGCCAGCGCGACAGGGGGCACTGAAGCTTTCTTT. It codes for CASATGGTEAFF.

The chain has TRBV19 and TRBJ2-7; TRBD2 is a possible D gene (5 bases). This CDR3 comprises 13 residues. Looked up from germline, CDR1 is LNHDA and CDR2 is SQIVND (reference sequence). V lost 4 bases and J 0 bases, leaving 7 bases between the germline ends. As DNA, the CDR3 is TGTGCCAGTAGTAGCGGGCCCTCCTACGAGCAGTACTTC. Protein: CASSSGPSYEQYF. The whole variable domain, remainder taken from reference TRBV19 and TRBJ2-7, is DGGITQSPKYLFRKEGQNVTLSCEQNLNHDAMYWYRQDPGQGLRLIYYSQIVNDFQKGDIAEGYSVSREKKESFPLTVTSAQKNPTAFYLCASSSGPSYEQYFGPGTRLTVT.

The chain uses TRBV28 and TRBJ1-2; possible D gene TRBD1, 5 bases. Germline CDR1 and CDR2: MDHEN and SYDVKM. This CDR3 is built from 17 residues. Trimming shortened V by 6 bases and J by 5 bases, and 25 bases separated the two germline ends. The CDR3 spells CASRNGGFDSQLYGYTF. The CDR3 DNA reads TGTGCCAGCAGGAACGGGGGTTTTGACTCTCAACTATATGGCTACACCTTC.

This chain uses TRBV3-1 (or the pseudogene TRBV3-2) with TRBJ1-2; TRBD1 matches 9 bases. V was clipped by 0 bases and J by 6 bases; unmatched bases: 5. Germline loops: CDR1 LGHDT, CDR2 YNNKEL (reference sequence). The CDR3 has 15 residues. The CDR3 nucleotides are TGTGCCAGCAGCCAAGACCTGACAGGGGGTAATGGCTACACCTTC. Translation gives CASSQDLTGGNGYTF.

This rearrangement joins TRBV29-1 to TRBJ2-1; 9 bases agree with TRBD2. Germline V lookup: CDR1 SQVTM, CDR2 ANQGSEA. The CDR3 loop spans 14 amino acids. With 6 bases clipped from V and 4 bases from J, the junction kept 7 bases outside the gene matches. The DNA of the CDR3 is TGCAGCGTGACCGCTAGCGGGAAATACAATGAGCAGTTCTTC. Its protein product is CSVTASGKYNEQFF.

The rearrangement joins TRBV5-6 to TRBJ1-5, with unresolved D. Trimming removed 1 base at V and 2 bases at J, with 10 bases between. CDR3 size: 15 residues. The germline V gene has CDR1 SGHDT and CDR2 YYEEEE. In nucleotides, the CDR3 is TGTGCCAGCAGCTTGTACTCTCTTCGCAATCAGCCCCAGCATTTT. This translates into CASSLYSLRNQPQHF.

CDR3 bases: TGTGCCAGCACCCCCCCCGGGACAGGGAACGAGCAGTACTTC. Translating it yields CASTPPGTGNEQYF. This chain joins TRBV7-2 and TRBJ2-7; TRBD1 agrees at 9 bases. This CDR3 has 14 residues. After removal of 7 bases from V and 5 bases from J, the junction contained 9 bases not matched to a gene. CDR1 SGHTA and CDR2 FQGNSA come from the germline V gene.

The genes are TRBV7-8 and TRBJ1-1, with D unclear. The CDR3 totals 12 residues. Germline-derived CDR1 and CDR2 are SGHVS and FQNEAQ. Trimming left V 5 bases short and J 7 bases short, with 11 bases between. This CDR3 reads CASSQGRHEAFF. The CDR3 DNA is TGTGCCAGCAGCCAAGGCAGGCATGAAGCTTTCTTT. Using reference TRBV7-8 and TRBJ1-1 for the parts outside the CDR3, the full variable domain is GAGVSQSPRYKVAKRGQDVALRCDPISGHVSLFWYQQALGQGPEFLTYFQNEAQLDKSGLPSDRFFAERPEGSVSTLKIQRTQQEDSAVYLCASSQGRHEAFFGQGTRLTVV.

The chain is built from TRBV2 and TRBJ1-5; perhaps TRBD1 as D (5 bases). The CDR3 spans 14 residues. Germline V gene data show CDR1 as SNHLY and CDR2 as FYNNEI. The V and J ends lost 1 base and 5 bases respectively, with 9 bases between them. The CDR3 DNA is TGTGCCAGCAGTGAAGAGGCGGGGGATCAGCCCCAGCATTTT. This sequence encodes CASSEEAGDQPQHF.

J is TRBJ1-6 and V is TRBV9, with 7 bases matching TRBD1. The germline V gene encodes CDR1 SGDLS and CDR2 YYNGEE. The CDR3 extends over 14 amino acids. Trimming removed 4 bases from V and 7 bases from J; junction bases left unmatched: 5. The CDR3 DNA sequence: TGTGCCAGCAGCCTCGGGACAGAGAATTCACCCCTCCACTTT. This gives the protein CASSLGTENSPLHF.

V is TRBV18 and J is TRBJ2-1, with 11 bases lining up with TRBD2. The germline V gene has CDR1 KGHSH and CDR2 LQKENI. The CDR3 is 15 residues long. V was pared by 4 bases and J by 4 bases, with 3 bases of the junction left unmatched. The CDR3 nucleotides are TGTGCCAGCTCACGGGGACTAGCGGATTACAATGAGCAGTTCTTC. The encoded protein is CASSRGLADYNEQFF.

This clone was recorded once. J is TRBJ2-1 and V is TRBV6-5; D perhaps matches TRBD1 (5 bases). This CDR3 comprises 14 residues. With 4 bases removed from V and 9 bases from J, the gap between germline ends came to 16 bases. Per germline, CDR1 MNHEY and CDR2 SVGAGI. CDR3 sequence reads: CASSSHQGYLEQFF. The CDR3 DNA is TGTGCCAGCAGTTCCCACCAGGGTTATCTTGAGCAGTTCTTC.

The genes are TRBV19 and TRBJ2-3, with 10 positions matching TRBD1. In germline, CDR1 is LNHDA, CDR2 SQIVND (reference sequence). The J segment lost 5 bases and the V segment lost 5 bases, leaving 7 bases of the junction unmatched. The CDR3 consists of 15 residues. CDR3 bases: TGTGCCAGTAGTCCCCGGGACAGGGGAGGAGATACGCAGTATTTT. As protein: CASSPRDRGGDTQYF.

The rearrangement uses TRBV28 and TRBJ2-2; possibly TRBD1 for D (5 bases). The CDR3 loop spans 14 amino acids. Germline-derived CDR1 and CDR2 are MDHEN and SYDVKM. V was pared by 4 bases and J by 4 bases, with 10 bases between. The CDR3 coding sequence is TGTGCCAGCAGTTCGGCCAGGGTCACCGGGGAGCTGTTTTTT. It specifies CASSSARVTGELFF. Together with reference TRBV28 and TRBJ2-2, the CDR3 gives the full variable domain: DVKVTQSSRYLVKRTGEKVFLECVQDMDHENMFWYRQDPGLGLRLIYFSYDVKMKEKGDIPEGYSVSREKKERFSLILESASTNQTSMYLCASSSARVTGELFFGEGSRLTVL.

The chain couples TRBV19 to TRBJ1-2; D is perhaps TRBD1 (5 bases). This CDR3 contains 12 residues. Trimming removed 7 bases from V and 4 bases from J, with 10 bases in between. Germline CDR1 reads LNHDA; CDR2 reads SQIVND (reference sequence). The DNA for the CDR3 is TGTGCCAGTATCCAGGGTCGCTATGGCTACACCTTC. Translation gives CASIQGRYGYTF.

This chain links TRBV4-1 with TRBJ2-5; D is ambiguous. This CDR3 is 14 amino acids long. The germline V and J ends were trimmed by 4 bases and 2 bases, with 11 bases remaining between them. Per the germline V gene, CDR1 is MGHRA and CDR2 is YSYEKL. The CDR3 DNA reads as TGCGCCAGCAGCCCCCTGGGCTTACAAGAGACCCAGTACTTC. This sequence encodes CASSPLGLQETQYF.

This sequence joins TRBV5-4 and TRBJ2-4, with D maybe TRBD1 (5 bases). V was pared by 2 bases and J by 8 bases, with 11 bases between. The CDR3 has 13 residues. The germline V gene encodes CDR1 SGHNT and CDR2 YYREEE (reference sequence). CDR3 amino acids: CASSLRQRDIQYF. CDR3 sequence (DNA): TGTGCCAGCAGCTTACGACAGAGAGACATTCAGTACTTC.

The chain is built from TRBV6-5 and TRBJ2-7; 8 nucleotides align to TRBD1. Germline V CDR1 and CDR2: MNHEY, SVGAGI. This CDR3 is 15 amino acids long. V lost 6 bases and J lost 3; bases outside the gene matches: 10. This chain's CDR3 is CASSPIGQGSYEQYF. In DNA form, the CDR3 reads TGTGCCAGCAGCCCGATCGGACAGGGTAGCTACGAGCAGTACTTC.

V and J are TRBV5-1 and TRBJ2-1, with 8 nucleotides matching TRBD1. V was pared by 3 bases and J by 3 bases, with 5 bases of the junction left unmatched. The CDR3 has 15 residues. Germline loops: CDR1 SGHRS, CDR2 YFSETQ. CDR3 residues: CASSSSGTGYNEQFF. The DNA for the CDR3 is TGCGCCAGCAGCTCGAGTGGGACAGGCTACAATGAGCAGTTCTTC.

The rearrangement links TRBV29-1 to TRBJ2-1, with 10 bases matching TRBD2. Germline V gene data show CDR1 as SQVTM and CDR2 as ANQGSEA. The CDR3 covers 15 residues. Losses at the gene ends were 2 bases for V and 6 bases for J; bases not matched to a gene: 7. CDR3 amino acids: CSVEWASGSVNEQFF. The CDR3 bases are TGCAGCGTTGAATGGGCTAGCGGGAGCGTCAATGAGCAGTTCTTC.